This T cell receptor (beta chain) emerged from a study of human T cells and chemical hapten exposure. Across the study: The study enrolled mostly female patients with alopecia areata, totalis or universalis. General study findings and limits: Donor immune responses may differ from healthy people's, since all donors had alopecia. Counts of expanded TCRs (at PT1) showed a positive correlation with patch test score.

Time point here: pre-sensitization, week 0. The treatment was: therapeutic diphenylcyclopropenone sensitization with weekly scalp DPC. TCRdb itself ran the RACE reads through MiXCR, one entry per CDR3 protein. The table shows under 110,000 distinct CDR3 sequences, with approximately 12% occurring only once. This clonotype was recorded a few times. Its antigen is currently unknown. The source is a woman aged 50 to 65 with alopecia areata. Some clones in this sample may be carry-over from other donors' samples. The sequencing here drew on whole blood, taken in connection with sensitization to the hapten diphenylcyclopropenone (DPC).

CDR3 sequence: CASSFRAEAFF. CDR3 DNA sequence: TGTGCCAGCAGTTTCAGGGCCGAAGCTTTCTTT. The rearrangement links TRBV28 to TRBJ1-1; D might be TRBD1 (5 bases). This CDR3 is built from 11 residues. V lost 3 bases to trimming and J lost 8 bases, with 7 bases between them. The germline V gene has CDR1 MDHEN and CDR2 SYDVKM.